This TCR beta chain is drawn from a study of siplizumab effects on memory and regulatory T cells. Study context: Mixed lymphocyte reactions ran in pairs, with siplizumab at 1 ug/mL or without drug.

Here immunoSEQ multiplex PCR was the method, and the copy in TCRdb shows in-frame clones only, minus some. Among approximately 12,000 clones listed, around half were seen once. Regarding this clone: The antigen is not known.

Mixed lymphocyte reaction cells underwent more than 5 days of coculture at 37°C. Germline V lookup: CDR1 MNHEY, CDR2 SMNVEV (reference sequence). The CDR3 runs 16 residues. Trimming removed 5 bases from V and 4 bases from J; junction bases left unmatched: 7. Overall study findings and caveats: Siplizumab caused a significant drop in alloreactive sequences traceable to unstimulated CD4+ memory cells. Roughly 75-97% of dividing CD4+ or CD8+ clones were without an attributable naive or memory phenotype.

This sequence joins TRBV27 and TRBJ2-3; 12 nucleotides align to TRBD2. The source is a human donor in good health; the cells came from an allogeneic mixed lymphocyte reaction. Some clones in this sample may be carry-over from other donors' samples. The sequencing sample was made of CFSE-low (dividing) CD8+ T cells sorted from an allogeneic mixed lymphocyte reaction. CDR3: CASSALLAGGPDTQYF. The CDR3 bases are TGTGCCAGCAGTGCCCTACTAGCGGGAGGACCAGATACGCAGTATTTT.